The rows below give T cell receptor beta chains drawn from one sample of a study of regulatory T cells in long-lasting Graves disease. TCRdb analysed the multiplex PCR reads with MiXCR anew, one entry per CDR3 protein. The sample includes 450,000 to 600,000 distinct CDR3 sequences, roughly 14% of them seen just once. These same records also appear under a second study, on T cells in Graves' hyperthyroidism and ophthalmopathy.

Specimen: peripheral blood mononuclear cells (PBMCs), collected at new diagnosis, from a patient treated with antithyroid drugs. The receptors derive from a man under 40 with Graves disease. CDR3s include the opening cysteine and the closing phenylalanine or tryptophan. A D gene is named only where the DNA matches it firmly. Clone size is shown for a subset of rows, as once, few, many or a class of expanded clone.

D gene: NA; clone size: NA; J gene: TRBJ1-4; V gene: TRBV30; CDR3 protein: CAWSGGGNEKLFF; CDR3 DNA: TGTGCCTGGTCTGGGGGGGGTAATGAAAAACTGTTTTTT
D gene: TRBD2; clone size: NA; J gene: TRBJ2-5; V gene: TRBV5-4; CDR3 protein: CASSLAPSGSEETQYF; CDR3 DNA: TGTGCCAGCAGCTTGGCCCCTAGCGGAAGCGAAGAGACCCAGTACTTC
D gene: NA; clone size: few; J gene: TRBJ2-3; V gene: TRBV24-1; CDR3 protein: CATSDSVAADTQYF; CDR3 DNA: TGTGCCACCAGTGATTCGGTAGCAGCAGATACGCAGTATTTT
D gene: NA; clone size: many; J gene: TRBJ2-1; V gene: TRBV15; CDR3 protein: CATSRGSREQFF; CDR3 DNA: TGTGCCACCAGCAGAGGATCGAGGGAGCAGTTCTTC
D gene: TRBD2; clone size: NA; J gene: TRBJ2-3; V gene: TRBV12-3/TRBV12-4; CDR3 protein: CTGALAGGGDTQYF; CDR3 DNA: TGTACCGGCGCCCTAGCGGGAGGTGGAGATACGCAGTATTTT
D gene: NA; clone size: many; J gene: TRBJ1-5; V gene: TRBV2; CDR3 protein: CASSSRGANQPQHF; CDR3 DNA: TGTGCCAGCAGTTCTCGTGGAGCAAATCAGCCCCAGCATTTT
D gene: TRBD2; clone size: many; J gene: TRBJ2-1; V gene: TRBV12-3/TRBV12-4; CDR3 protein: CASSFGGTSGRKYNEQFF; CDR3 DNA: TGTGCCAGCAGTTTTGGGGGGACTAGCGGGAGGAAATACAATGAGCAGTTCTTC
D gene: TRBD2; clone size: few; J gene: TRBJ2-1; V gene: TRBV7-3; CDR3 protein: CASSPTSGSRQFF; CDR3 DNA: TGTGCCAGCAGCCCCACTAGCGGGAGTCGTCAGTTCTTC
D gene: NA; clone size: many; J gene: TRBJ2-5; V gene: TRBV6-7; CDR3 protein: CANLRRDTQETQYF; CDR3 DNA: TGTGCCAATCTCCGGCGGGACACTCAAGAGACCCAGTACTTC
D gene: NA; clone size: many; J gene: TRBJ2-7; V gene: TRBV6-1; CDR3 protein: CASAPGGGAHYEQYF; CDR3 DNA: TGTGCCAGCGCCCCCGGTGGGGGTGCCCACTACGAGCAGTACTTC
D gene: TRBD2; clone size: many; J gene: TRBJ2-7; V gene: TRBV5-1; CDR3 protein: CASSSSGRNYEQYF; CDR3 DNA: TGCGCCAGCAGCTCTAGCGGGAGAAACTACGAGCAGTACTTC
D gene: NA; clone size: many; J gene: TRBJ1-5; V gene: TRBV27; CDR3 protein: CATQTHSGDQPQHF; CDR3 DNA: TGTGCCACCCAAACCCACTCGGGGGATCAGCCCCAGCATTTT